This T cell receptor (beta chain) was observed in a study of CD8+CD57+ T cells in acquired aplastic anemia. Germline loops: CDR1 SEHNR, CDR2 FQNEAQ (reference sequence). The CDR3 loop spans 16 amino acids. Trimming cost V 5 bases and J 5 bases, with 22 bases left between them. Researchers used genomic DNA as the template to profile TCR beta VDJ and CDR3. TCRdb passed the reads through MiXCR, listing each CDR3 protein once. The data show approximately 200,000 distinct CDR3 sequences, over 40% seen once. The sequenced patients had an expansion of CD8+CD57+ cells seen by flow cytometry. Concerning this clonotype itself: It is likely a read error, because the conserved phenylalanine at the end of the CDR3 is missing.

The source of this sequence is a human donor with aplastic anemia. The V call is TRBV7-9, the J call TRBJ2-7; possible D gene TRBD1, 6 bases. Sequenced material: sorted CD4+, CD8+, or CD8+CD57+ T cells (not recorded which) from PBMCs. CDR3 residues: CASSPIDQGTSNEQYL. CDR3 sequence (DNA): TGTGCCAGCAGCCCAATTGACCAGGGGACCTCGAACGAGCAGTACCTC.